This TCR beta chain came from a study of spatial heterogeneity in lung cancer. Background on the study: The mean occurrence of each unique TCR and UMI combination in raw reads exceeded nine.

Single TCR cDNA molecules each had their own unique molecular identifier. In TCRdb, the 5' RACE reads were re-called with MiXCR into one record per CDR3 protein. Among 85,000 to 100,000 distinct CDR3 sequences listed, 9.5% to 15% were seen once. The time point was: sample taken at primary tumor resection. Researchers sequenced whole RNA taken from tumor, nontumor lung or frozen PBMC without sorting. Samples were donated by 72 untreated early-stage non-small cell lung cancer patients. The CDR3 totals 9 residues. The germline gives CDR1 SEHNR, CDR2 FQNEAQ (reference sequence). At least ten counts were recorded for this clonotype. A read error may account for a junction end that differs from germline.

The specimen was PBMCs, collected at surgery. J is TRBJ2-3 and V is TRBV7-9; D is possibly TRBD1 or TRBD2 (5 bases each). The origin of this receptor is a male donor with early-stage non-small cell lung cancer. CDR3 DNA: TGTGCCAGCAGCTTGGGGACCCATTTT. Translation gives CASSLGTHF.